A selection of T cell receptor beta chains follows, all from one sample in a study of shared clonotypes between healthy human individuals. The method was immunoSEQ multiplex PCR; TCRdb's version includes in-frame clones alone and lacks a portion of them. The table lists 600,000 to 800,000 clones, about two thirds of them singletons. The sample comprised memory CD4+ T cells sorted from blood. The origin of the receptors is a woman between 25 and 40 years old in good health. Both conserved end residues are part of each CDR3. The D gene is left open where the match is weak. Size tells how often a clone was seen (once, few, many) or the class of an expanded clone, and some rows leave it out.

v_gene	j_gene	abundance	d_gene	CDR3nt	CDR3aa
TRBV28	TRBJ1-5	few	NA	TGTGCCAGCAGTTTGATAAGGCAGGGCATAAATCAGCCCCAGCATTTT	CASSLIRQGINQPQHF
TRBV19	TRBJ1-4	NA	TRBD1	TGTGCCAGTAGTATCCCCGGGACAGCTAATGAAAAACTGTTTTTT	CASSIPGTANEKLFF
TRBV27	TRBJ1-1	NA	NA	TGTGCCAGCAGTTTATGGGGAATGAACACTGAAGCTTTCTTT	CASSLWGMNTEAFF
TRBV4-1	TRBJ2-2	many	TRBD1	TGCGCCAGCAGCCGGGACAGGATGGCGGTAAGGACCGGGGAGCTGTTTTTT	CASSRDRMAVRTGELFF
TRBV4-1	TRBJ1-3	NA	NA	TGCGCCAGCAGCCAAGCCACCCTTAGCTCTGGAAACACCATATATTTT	CASSQATLSSGNTIYF
TRBV19	TRBJ2-1	NA	TRBD2	TGTGCCAGCAGAGGTCGCGGGGGTATAGATGAGCAGTTCTTC	CASRGRGGIDEQFF
TRBV5-5	TRBJ2-4	NA	NA	TGTGCCAGCAGCTTGGTAGGTCTAGCCAAAAACATTCAGTACTTC	CASSLVGLAKNIQYF
TRBV25-1	TRBJ2-2	NA	TRBD2	TGTGCCAGCACCCACTGGGCTAGCGGGGACGGGGAGCTGTTTTTT	CASTHWASGDGELFF
TRBV11-2	TRBJ2-2	once	NA	TGTGCCAGCAGAGCACCGGGACACAACACCGGGGAGCTGTTTTTT	CASRAPGHNTGELFF
TRBV11-1	TRBJ1-1	NA	NA	TGTGCCAGCAGCTTGGCGACAGCCATTAACACTGAAGCTTTCTTT	CASSLATAINTEAFF
TRBV6-6	TRBJ2-7	NA	NA	TGTGCCAGCAGTTTCAACTCCGCGAGCTCCTACGAGCAGTACTTC	CASSFNSASSYEQYF
TRBV27	TRBJ2-3	NA	NA	TGTGCCAGCAGTTTACAGGGCGAGGGTTGGATCACAGATACGCAGTATTTT	CASSLQGEGWITDTQYF
TRBV7-3	TRBJ2-1	few	TRBD2	TGTGCCAGCAGCTCGGCTAGCGGGAGGGCAGACAATGAGCAGTTCTTC	CASSSASGRADNEQFF
TRBV7-3	TRBJ2-3	NA	TRBD2	TGTGCCAGCAGCTCCCGAGGAGCGGGAGGTGGGGATACGCAGTATTTT	CASSSRGAGGGDTQYF
TRBV6-1	TRBJ1-2	NA	NA	TGTGCCAGCAACACAGGGAAGGAGGTTTCTGGCTACACCTTC	CASNTGKEVSGYTF
TRBV11-3	TRBJ2-1	NA	NA	TGTGCCAGCAGCTGCCTAACTGGGGGCCTTGTTTACAATGAGCAGTTCTTC	CASSCLTGGLVYNEQFF
TRBV28	TRBJ2-1	NA	TRBD2	TGTGCCAGCACGGGAGCGGGAGGGCCACACAATGAGCAGTTCTTC	CASTGAGGPHNEQFF
TRBV28	TRBJ1-4	NA	NA	TGTGCCAGCAGTTTGTCCGAAAAACTGTTTTTT	CASSLSEKLFF
TRBV5-6	TRBJ2-2	NA	TRBD2	TGTGCCAGCAGCCGGGGACTAGCGGGATCTACCGGGGAGCTGTTTTTT	CASSRGLAGSTGELFF
TRBV7-2	TRBJ2-7	NA	NA	TGTGCCAGCAGCTTAGGTTTGCAGGGCGTCTTTCCCTACGAGCAGTACTTC	CASSLGLQGVFPYEQYF
TRBV5-1	TRBJ2-5	NA	NA	TGCGCCAGCAGCCCCATCGGGGAGACCCAGTACTTC	CASSPIGETQYF
TRBV5-1	TRBJ2-7	NA	TRBD2	TGCGCCAGCAGCTATATAGGTAGCGGGAGGTACGAGCAGTACTTC	CASSYIGSGRYEQYF
TRBV19	TRBJ2-1	NA	TRBD2	TGTGCCAGGACCGGGACTAGCGGGGATAGGGAGCAGTTCTTC	CARTGTSGDREQFF
TRBV5-1	TRBJ1-2	NA	NA	TGCGCCAGCAGCTTGGTGGCAGGGAGCTATGGCTACACCTTC	CASSLVAGSYGYTF
TRBV19	TRBJ2-5	NA	TRBD2	TGTGCCAGTAGTACCGGACTAGCGGGAGGTCGGGAGACCCAGTACTTC	CASSTGLAGGRETQYF
TRBV11-2	TRBJ2-3	NA	NA	TGTGCCAGCAGCTCGTCAGGTACAGATACGCAGTATTTT	CASSSSGTDTQYF
TRBV21-1	TRBJ2-3	few	NA	TGTGCCAGCAGCCATCAAAGCCGCAGCGGGAGGGTTCCAGATACGCAGTATTTT	CASSHQSRSGRVPDTQYF
TRBV27	TRBJ2-5	NA	NA	TGTGCCAGCGGTAGTAGCGGCCAAGAGACCCAGTACTTC	CASGSSGQETQYF
TRBV28	TRBJ1-5	few	NA	TGTGCCAGCATGGTGCGGCACCAGCCCCAGCATTTT	CASMVRHQPQHF
TRBV30	TRBJ2-5	NA	NA	TGTGCCTGGAGTTTAAGCGGGGAGACCCAGTACTTC	CAWSLSGETQYF
TRBV7-2	TRBJ2-5	NA	TRBD2	TGTGCCAGCAGCCCCTGGGAGCGGGAGGTTCAAGAGACCCAGTACTTC	CASSPWEREVQETQYF
TRBV29-1	TRBJ2-7	NA	TRBD1	TGCAGCGCCCGACAGGGGTCCCCCGAGCAGTACTTC	CSARQGSPEQYF
TRBV5-5	TRBJ1-1	NA	NA	TGTGCCAGCAGCTTCTTGGGGGCAGGGACCGAAGCTTTCTTT	CASSFLGAGTEAFF
TRBV29-1	TRBJ1-2	NA	TRBD1	TGCAGCGTTGACTACCAGGGGGCGCGGGGCTACACCTTC	CSVDYQGARGYTF
TRBV30	TRBJ2-3	NA	NA	TGTGCCTGGAGTGTAGGGGGGGCTCGGACAGATACGCAGTATTTT	CAWSVGGARTDTQYF
TRBV5-1	TRBJ1-4	few	TRBD1	TGCGCCAGCAGGACTGGGGCAGGGGGCCAGGAAAAACTGTTTTTT	CASRTGAGGQEKLFF
TRBV19	TRBJ2-1	NA	NA	TGTGCCAGCAAGAGGACTGTATCCTACAATGAGCAGTTCTTC	CASKRTVSYNEQFF
TRBV7-9	TRBJ2-2	NA	TRBD2	TGTGCCAGCAGCCAACGGGGGGGCGACACCGGGGAGCTGTTTTTT	CASSQRGGDTGELFF
TRBV28	TRBJ2-6	NA	NA	TGTGCCAGCAGTTTAAGGAATACTGGGGCCAACGTCCTGACTTTC	CASSLRNTGANVLTF
TRBV6-1	TRBJ1-1	NA	NA	TGTGCCAGCAGTACAGAAGATTGGGGCAAAGCTTTCTTT	CASSTEDWGKAFF
TRBV5-6	TRBJ2-6	NA	NA	TGTGCCAGCAGCTGGCCACATGGGGCCAACGTCCTGACTTTC	CASSWPHGANVLTF
TRBV29-1	TRBJ2-1	NA	TRBD2	TGCAGCGTTGCCGGACTAGCGGGAGGGAGAAGGTCCAATGAGCAGTTCTTC	CSVAGLAGGRRSNEQFF
TRBV27	TRBJ2-7	NA	NA	TGTGCCAGCAGTGGCCTAGGGCAGCGGGAGCAGTACTTC	CASSGLGQREQYF
TRBV7-9	TRBJ2-2	few	NA	TGTGCCAGCAGCTTGCACTCGAACACCGGGGAGCTGTTTTTT	CASSLHSNTGELFF
TRBV6-1	TRBJ2-5	NA	NA	TGTGCCAGCAGTGAAGGGACAGCCGCTGAGACCCAGTACTTC	CASSEGTAAETQYF
TRBV9	TRBJ2-7	NA	TRBD2	TGTGCCAGCAGTAGGCGGGAGGGGGCCTACGAGCAGTACTTC	CASSRREGAYEQYF
TRBV27	TRBJ2-5	NA	TRBD2	TGTGCCAGCAGCCCAGCGGGGCTTGGGCAGGGCTTGGAGACCCAGTACTTC	CASSPAGLGQGLETQYF
TRBV10-3	TRBJ1-1	NA	NA	TGTGCCATCAGTGAGTCGGGCAGTTTCAACACTGAAGCTTTCTTT	CAISESGSFNTEAFF
TRBV6-1	TRBJ1-5	NA	TRBD1	TGTGCCAGCAGACCAGACAGGGGACCTGGGCAGCCCCAGCATTTT	CASRPDRGPGQPQHF
TRBV27	TRBJ2-1	NA	TRBD2	TGTGCCAGCAGTACCTTAGCGGGAGGGTCCACGGCCCACAATGAGCAGTTCTTC	CASSTLAGGSTAHNEQFF
TRBV6-6	TRBJ2-5	NA	TRBD2	TGTGCCAGCAGCCCGCGGGGAGGGAGGACCCAAGAGACCCAGTACTTC	CASSPRGGRTQETQYF
TRBV7-9	TRBJ1-1	NA	NA	TGTGCCAGCAGCATGATTGGGCAGGGTGGTATGGCTTTCTTT	CASSMIGQGGMAFF
TRBV7-9	TRBJ1-4	NA	NA	TGTGCCAGCAGCCCACGGAGCGGTGCAGGGGTGGAAAAACTGTTTTTT	CASSPRSGAGVEKLFF
TRBV28	TRBJ1-3	few	TRBD1	TGTGCCAGCAGCTTAGAGCGACAGGGTATCACCATATATTTT	CASSLERQGITIYF
TRBV4-1	TRBJ1-1	NA	NA	TGCGCCAGCAGCCAAGCCCCCCGGGGGACTGAAGCTTTCTTT	CASSQAPRGTEAFF